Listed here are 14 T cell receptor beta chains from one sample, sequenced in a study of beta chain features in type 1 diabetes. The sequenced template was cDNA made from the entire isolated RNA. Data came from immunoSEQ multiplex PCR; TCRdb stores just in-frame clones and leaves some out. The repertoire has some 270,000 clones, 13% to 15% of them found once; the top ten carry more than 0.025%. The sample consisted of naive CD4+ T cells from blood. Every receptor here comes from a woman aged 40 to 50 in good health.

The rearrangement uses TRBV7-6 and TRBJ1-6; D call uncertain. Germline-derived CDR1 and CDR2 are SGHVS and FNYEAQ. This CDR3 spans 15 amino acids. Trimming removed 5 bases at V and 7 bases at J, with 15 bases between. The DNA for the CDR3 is TGTGCCAGCAGCGAAGCCCGGGGAGGCAATTCACCCCTCCACTTT. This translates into CASSEARGGNSPLHF.

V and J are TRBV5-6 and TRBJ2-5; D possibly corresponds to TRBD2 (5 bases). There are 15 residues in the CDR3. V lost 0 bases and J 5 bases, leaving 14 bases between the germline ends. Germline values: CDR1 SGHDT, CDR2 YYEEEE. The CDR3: CASSLVAGGRETQYF. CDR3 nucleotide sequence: TGTGCCAGCAGCTTGGTGGCGGGCGGACGGGAGACCCAGTACTTC.

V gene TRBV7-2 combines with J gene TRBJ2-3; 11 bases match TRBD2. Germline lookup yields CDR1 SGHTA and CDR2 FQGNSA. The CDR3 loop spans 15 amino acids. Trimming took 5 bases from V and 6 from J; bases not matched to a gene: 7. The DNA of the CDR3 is TGTGCCAGCAGCCTTAGCGGGGGGGCTCTGGATACGCAGTATTTT. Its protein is CASSLSGGALDTQYF.

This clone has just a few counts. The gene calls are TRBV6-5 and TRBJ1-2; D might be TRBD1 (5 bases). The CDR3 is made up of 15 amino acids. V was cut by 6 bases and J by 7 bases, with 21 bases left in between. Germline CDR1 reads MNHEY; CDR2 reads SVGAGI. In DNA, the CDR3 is TGTGCCAGCAGCCTTCAGGGTTATGCAGTTGGTGGCTACACCTTC. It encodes CASSLQGYAVGGYTF.

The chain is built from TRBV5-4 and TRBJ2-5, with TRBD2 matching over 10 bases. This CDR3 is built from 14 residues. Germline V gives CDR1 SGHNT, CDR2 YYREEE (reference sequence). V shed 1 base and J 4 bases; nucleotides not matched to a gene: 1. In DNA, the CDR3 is TGTGCCAGCAGCTTGTTAGCGGGGGGAGAGACCCAGTACTTC. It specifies CASSLLAGGETQYF.

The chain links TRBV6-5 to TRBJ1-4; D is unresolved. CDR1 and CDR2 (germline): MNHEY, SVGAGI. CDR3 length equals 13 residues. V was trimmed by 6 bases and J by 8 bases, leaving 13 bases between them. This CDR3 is CASRPGGREKLFF. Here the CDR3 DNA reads TGTGCCAGCAGACCCGGAGGTCGGGAAAAACTGTTTTTT.

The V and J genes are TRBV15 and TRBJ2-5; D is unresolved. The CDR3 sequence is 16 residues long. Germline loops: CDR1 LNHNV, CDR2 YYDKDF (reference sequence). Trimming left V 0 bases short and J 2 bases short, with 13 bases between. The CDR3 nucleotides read TGTGCCACCAGCAGAGAGAAGAAAGGAGCTCAAGAGACCCAGTACTTC. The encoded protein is CATSREKKGAQETQYF.

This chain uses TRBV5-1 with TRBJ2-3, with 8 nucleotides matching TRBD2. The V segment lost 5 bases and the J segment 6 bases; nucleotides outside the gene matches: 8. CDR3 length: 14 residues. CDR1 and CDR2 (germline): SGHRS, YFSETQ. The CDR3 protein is CASSDRGGADTQYF. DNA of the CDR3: TGCGCCAGCAGTGATCGGGGGGGCGCCGATACGCAGTATTTT. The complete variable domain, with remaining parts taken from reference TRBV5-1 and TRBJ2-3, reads KAGVTQTPRYLIKTRGQQVTLSCSPISGHRSVSWYQQTPGQGLQFLFEYFSETQRNKGNFPGRFSGRQFSNSRSEMNVSTLELGDSALYLCASSDRGGADTQYFGPGTRLTVL.

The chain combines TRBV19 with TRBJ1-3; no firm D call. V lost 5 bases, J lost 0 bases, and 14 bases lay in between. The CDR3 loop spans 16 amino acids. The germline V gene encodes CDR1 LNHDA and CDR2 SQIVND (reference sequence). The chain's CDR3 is CASSALRARSGNTIYF. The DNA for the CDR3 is TGTGCCAGTAGTGCGCTACGAGCCCGCTCTGGAAACACCATATATTTT.

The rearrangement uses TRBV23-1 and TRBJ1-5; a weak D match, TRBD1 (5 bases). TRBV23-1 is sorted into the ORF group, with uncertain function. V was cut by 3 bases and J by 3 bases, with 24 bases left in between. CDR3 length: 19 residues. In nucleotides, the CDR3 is TGCGCCAGCAGTCAGCCCGAACAGGAAACCACTCTTATCAATCAGCCCCAGCATTTT. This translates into CASSQPEQETTLINQPQHF.

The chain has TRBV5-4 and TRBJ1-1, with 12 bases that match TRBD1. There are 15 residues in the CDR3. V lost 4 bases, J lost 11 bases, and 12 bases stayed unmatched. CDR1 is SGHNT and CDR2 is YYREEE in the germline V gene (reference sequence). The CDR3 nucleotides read TGTGCCAGCAGCCCATCGGGACAGGGGGCGAGGGGGGCTTTCTTT. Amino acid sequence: CASSPSGQGARGAFF.

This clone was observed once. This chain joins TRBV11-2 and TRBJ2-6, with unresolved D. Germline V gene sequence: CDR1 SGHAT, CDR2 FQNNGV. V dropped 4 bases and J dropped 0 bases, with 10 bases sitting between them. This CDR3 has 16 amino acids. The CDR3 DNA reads TGTGCCAGCAGCTCCCTTAGGAGCTCTGGGGCCAACGTCCTGACTTTC. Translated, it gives CASSSLRSSGANVLTF.

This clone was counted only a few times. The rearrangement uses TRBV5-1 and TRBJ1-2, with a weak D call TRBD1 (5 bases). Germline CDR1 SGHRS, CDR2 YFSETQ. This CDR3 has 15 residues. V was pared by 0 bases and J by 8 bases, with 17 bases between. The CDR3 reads CASSLVDSELRGYTF. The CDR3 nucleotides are TGCGCCAGCAGCTTGGTTGACAGCGAGCTGCGGGGCTACACCTTC.

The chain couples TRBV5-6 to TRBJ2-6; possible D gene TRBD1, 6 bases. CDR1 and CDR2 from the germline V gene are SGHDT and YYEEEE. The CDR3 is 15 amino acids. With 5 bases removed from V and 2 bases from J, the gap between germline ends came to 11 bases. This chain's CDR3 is CASRYRVTGANVLTF. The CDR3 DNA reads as TGTGCCAGCAGATACAGGGTGACTGGGGCCAACGTCCTGACTTTC.